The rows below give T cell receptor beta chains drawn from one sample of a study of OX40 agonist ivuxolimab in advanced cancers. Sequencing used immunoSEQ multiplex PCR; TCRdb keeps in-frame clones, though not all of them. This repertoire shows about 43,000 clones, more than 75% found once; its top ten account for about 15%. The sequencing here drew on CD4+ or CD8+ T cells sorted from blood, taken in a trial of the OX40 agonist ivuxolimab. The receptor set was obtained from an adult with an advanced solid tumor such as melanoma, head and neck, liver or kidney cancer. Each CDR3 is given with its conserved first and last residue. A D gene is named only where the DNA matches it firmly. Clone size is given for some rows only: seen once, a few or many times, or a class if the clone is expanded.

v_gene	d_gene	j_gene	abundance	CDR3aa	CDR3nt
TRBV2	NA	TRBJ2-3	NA	CASSDAGSGTPDTQYF	TGTGCCAGCAGCGACGCCGGGTCCGGGACCCCAGATACGCAGTATTTT
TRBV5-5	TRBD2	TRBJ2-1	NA	CASSTGTSGYNEQFF	TGTGCCAGCAGCACCGGGACTAGCGGATACAATGAGCAGTTCTTC
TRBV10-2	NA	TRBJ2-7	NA	CASSRAGTLEQYF	TGCGCCAGCAGCCGGGCAGGGACCCTCGAGCAGTACTTC
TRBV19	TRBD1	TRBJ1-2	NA	CASSRQGYIGDGYTF	TGTGCCAGTAGTCGACAGGGGTATATCGGGGATGGCTACACCTTC
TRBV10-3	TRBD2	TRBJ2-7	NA	CAISDGGGLTPLSYEQYF	TGTGCCATCAGTGATGGGGGGGGACTGACCCCCCTTTCCTACGAGCAGTACTTC
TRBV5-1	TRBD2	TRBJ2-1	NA	CASSSGLGDNEQFF	TGCGCCAGCAGCTCGGGACTAGGTGACAATGAGCAGTTCTTC
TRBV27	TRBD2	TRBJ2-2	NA	CASSPLTSGAVNANTGELFF	TGTGCCAGCAGTCCCCTGACAAGCGGGGCGGTAAACGCGAACACCGGGGAGCTGTTTTTT
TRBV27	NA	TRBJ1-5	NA	CASSLNRAYNQPQHF	TGTGCCAGCAGTTTAAACCGTGCCTACAATCAGCCCCAGCATTTT
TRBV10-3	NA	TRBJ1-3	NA	CAIRDGVSGNTIYF	TGTGCCATCAGGGACGGAGTCTCTGGAAACACCATATATTTT
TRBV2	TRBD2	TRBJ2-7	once	CASSEEVAGEVGQYF	TGTGCCAGCAGTGAAGAGGTGGCGGGAGAAGTAGGGCAGTACTTC
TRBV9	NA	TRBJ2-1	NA	CASSVYLYNEQFF	TGTGCCAGCAGCGTATACTTATACAATGAGCAGTTCTTC
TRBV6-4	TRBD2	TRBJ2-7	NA	CASSDSNPAGVPSHEQYF	TGTGCCAGCAGTGACTCGAACCCAGCGGGAGTCCCCTCCCACGAGCAGTACTTC
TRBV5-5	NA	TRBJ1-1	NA	CASSLAVMNTEAFF	TGTGCCAGCAGCTTGGCTGTGATGAACACTGAAGCTTTCTTT
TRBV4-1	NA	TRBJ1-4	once	CASSPDRTNEKLFF	TGCGCCAGCAGCCCGGACAGAACCAATGAAAAACTGTTTTTT
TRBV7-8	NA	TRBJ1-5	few	CASSLRIQPQHF	TGTGCCAGCAGCCTCCGTATTCAGCCCCAGCATTTT
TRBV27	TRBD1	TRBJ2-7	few	CASFDRVAHEQYF	TGTGCCAGCTTCGACAGGGTAGCCCACGAGCAGTACTTC